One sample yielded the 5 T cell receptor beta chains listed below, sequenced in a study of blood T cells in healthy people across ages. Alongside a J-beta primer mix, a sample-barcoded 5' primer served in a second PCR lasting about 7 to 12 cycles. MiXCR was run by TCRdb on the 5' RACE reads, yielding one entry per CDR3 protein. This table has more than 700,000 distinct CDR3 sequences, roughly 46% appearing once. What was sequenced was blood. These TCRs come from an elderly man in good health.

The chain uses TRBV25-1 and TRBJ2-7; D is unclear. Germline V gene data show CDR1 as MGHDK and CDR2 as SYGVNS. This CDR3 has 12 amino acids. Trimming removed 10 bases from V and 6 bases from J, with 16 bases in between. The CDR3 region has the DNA TGTGCCACCGGAGTGGTGGACGGCGAGCAGTACTTC. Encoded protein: CATGVVDGEQYF.

The CDR3 DNA reads as TGTGCCAGCAGCCCGGGGACAGTTAGTTATGGCTACACCTTC. It codes for CASSPGTVSYGYTF. The chain employs TRBV7-9 and TRBJ1-2; 7 nucleotides agree with TRBD1. In germline, CDR1 is SEHNR, CDR2 FQNEAQ (reference sequence). The CDR3 is made up of 14 amino acids. J was trimmed by 5 bases and V by 5 bases; bases with no gene match: 8.

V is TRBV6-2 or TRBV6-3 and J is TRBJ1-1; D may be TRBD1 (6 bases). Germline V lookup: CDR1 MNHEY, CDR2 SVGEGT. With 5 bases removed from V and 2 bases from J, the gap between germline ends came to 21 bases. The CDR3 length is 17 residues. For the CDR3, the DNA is TGTGCCAGCAGTCCCGGGGGCATCTGGGGGGTAAACACTGAAGCTTTCTTT. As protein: CASSPGGIWGVNTEAFF.

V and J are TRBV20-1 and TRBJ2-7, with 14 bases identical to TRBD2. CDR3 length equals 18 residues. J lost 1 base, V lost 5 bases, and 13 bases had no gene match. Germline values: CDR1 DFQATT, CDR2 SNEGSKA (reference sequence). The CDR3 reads CSASGTSGGYRLSYEQYF. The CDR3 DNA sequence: TGCAGTGCTTCCGGGACTAGCGGGGGTTACCGTCTGTCCTACGAGCAGTACTTC.

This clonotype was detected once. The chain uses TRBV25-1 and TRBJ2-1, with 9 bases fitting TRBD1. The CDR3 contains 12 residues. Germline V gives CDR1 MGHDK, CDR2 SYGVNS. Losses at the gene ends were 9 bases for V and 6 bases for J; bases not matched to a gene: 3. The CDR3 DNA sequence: TGTGCCAGTACGACAGGGGGCAATGAGCAGTTCTTC. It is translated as CASTTGGNEQFF.